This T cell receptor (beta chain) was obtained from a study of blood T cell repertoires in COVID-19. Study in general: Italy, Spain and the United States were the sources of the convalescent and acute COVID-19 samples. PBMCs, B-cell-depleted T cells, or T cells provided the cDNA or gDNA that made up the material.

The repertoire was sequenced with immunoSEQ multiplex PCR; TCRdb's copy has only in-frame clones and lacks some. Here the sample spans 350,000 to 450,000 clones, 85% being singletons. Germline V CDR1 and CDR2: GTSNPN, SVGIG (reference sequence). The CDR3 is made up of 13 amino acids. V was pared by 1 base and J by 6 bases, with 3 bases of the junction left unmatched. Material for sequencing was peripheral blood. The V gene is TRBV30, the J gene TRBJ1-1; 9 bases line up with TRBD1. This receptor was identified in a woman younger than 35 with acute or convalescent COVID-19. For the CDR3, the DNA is TGTGCCTGGAGTGAGGGACAGGGACCTGAAGCTTTCTTT. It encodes CAWSEGQGPEAFF.